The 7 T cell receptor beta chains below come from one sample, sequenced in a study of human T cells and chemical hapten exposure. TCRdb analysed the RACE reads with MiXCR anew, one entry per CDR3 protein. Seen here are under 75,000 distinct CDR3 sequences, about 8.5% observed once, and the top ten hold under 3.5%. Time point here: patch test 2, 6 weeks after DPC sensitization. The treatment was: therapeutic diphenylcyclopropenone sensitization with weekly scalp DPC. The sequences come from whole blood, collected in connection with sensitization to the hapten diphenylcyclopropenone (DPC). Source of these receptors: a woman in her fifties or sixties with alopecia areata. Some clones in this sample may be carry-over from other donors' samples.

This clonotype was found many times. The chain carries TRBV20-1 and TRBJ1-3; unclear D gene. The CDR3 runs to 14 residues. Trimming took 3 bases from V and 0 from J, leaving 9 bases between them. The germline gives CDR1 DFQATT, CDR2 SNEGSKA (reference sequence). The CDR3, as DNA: TGCAGTGCTAGTCGGCCCTCCTCTGGAAACACCATATATTTT. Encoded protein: CSASRPSSGNTIYF.

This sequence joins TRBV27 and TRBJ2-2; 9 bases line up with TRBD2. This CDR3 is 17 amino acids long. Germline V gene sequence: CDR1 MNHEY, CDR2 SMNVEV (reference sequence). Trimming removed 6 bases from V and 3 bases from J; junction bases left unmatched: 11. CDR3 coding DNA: TGTGCCAGCAGCCCACCCTCCCTAGCGGGGTACACCGGGGAGCTGTTTTTT. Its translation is CASSPPSLAGYTGELFF.

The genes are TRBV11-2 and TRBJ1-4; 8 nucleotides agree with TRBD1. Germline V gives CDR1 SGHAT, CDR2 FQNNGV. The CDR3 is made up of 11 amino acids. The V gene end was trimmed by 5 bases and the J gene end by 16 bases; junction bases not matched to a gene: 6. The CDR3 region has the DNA TGTGCCAGCAGCCGCGACAGGGGTCCGTTTTTT. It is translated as CASSRDRGPFF. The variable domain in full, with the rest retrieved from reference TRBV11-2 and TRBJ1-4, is EAGVAQSPRYKIIEKRQSVAFWCNPISGHATLYWYQQILGQGPKLLIQFQNNGVVDDSQLPKDRFSAERLKGVDSTLKIQPAKLEDSAVYLCASSRDRGPFFGSGTQLSVL.

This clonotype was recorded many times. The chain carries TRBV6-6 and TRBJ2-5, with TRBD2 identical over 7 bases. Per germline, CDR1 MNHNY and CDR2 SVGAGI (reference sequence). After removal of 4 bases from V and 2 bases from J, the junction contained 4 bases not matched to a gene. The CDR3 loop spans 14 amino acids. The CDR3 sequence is CASSLTAGQETQYF. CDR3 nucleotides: TGTGCCAGCAGTTTGACAGCGGGACAAGAGACCCAGTACTTC.

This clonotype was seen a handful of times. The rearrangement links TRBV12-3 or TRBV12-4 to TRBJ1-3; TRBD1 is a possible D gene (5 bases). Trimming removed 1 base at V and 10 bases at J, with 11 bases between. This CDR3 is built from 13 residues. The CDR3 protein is CASSLGREGTIYF. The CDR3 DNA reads TGTGCCAGCAGTTTAGGCAGGGAAGGGACCATATATTTT.

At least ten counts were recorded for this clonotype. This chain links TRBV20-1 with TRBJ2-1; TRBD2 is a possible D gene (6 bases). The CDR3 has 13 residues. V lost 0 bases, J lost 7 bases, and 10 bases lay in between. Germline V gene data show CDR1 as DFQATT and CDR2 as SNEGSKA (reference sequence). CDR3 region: CSAREGGINEQFF. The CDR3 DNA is TGCAGTGCTAGAGAGGGCGGGATAAATGAGCAGTTCTTC.

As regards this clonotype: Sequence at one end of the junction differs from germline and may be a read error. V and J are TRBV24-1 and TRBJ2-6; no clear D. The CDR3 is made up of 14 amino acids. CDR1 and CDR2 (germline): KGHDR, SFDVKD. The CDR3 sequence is CTTSDSSGANVLTF. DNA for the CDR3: TGTACCACCAGTGATAGTTCTGGGGCCAACGTCCTGACTTTC.